This TCR beta chain was sequenced for a study of neoadjuvant nivolumab and ipilimumab in lung cancer. General study results and limits: TCR richness and clonality were higher in tumors than adjacent uninvolved lung.

For this clone: Antigen specificity is unknown.

The junction had 7 bases not matched to a gene; V was cut back by 6 bases and J by 7 bases. The germline V gene encodes CDR1 MNHEY and CDR2 SVGAGI. The CDR3 is 14 amino acids. The table came from immunoSEQ multiplex PCR; TCRdb's copy has only in-frame clones and leaves some out. The profile shows over 8,500 clones, more than 70% of them singletons. The source was tumor tissue, collected after neoadjuvant nivolumab, alone or with ipilimumab, at or shortly before surgery. This clonotype originated in an adult with non-small cell lung cancer. Some clones in this sample may be carry-over from other donors' samples. The chain is built from TRBV6-5 and TRBJ1-2, with 11 positions matching TRBD1. CDR3 residues: CASRFGQGAVGYTF. The DNA for the CDR3 is TGTGCCAGCAGATTTGGACAGGGGGCTGTTGGCTACACCTTC.